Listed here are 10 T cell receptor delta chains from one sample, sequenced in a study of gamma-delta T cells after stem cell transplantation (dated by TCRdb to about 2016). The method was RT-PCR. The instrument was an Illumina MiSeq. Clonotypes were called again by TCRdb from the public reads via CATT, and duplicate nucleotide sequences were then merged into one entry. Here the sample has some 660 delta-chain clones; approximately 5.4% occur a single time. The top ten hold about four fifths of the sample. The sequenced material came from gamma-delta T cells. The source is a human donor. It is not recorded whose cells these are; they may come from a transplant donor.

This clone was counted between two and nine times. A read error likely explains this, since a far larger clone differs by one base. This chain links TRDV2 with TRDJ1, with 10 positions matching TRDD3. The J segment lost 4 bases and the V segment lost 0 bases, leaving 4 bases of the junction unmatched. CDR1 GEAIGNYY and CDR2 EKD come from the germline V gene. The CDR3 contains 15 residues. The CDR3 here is CACDTAGDTNDKLIF. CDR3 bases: TGTGCCTGTGACACCGCGGGGGATACGAACGATAAACTCATCTTT.

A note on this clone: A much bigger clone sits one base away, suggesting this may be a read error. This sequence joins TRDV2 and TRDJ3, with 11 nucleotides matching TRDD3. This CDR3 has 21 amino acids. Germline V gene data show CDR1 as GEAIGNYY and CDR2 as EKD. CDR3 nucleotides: TGTGCCTGTGACCCCGTACTGGGGGATAGTCGTGGCTCCTGGGACGCCCGACAGATGTTTTTC. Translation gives CACDPVLGDSRGSWDARQMFF.

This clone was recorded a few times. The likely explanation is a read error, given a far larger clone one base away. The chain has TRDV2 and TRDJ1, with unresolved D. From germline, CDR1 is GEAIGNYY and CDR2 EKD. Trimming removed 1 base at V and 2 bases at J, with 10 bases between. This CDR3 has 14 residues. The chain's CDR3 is CACDTLVDTDKLIF. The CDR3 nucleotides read TGTGCCTGTGACACTCTGGTGGATACCGATAAACTCATCTTT.

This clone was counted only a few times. Here the CDR3 DNA reads TGTGCCTGTGACGCACTGGGGGCCCTCACCGATAAACTCATCTTT. This translates into CACDALGALTDKLIF. The rearrangement links TRDV2 to TRDJ1; 8 bases are shared with TRDD3. V was clipped by 3 bases and J by 1 base; unmatched bases: 6. This CDR3 spans 15 amino acids. Germline CDR1 is GEAIGNYY and CDR2 is EKD.

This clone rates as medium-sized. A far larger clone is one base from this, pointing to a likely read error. The CDR3 bases are TGTGCCTGTGGCACGTCGGGCACTGGGGGATACTCCTGGGACACCCGACAGATGTTTTTC. This sequence encodes CACGTSGTGGYSWDTRQMFF. V usage is TRDV2 and J usage is TRDJ3; 11 bases line up with TRDD3. The junction had 11 bases not matched to a gene; V was cut back by 5 bases and J by 0 bases. This CDR3 is built from 20 residues. CDR1 GEAIGNYY and CDR2 EKD come from the germline V gene.

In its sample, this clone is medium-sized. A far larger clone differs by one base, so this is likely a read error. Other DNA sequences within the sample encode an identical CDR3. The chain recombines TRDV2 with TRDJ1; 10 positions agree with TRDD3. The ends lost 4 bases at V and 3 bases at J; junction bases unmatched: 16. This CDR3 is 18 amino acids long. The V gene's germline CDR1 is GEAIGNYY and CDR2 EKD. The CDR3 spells CACEQLGDRGSAADKLIF. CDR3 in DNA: TGTGCCTGTGAACAGCTGGGGGATAGGGGGTCCGCCGCCGATAAACTCATCTTT.

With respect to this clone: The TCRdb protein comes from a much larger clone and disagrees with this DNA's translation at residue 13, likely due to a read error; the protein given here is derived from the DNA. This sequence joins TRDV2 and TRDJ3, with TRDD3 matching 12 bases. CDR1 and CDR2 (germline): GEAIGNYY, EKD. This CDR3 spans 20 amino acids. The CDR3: CACDTSGTGGYSLDTRQMFF. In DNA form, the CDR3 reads TGTGCCTGTGACACGTCGGGCACTGGGGGATACTCCTTGGACACCCGACAGATGTTTTTC.

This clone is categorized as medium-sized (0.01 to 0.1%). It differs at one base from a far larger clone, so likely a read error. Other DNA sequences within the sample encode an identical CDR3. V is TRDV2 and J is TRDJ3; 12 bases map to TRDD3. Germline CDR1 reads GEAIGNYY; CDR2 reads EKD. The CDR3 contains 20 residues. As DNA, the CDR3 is TGTGCCTGTGACACGTCGGGCACTGGGGGATACTCCTGGGACACCCGGCAGATGTTTTTC. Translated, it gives CACDTSGTGGYSWDTRQMFF.

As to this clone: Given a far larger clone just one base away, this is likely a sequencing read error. CDR3: CALGEPRTVPHGRFTGGSSPTDKLIF. The CDR3 nucleotides are TGTGCTCTTGGGGAACCAAGAACGGTCCCCCACGGGAGGTTTACTGGGGGATCGAGCCCCACCGATAAACTCATCTTT. This rearrangement joins TRDV1 to TRDJ1; TRDD3 aligns across 10 bases. The CDR3 consists of 26 residues. Germline CDR1 TSWWSYY, CDR2 QGS. Losses at the gene ends were 1 base for V and 1 base for J; bases not matched to a gene: 33.

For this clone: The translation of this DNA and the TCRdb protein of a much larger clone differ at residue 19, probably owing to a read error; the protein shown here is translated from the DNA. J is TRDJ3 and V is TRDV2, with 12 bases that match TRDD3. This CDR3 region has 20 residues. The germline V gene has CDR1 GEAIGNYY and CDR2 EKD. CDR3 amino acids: CACDTSGTGGYSWDTRQMIF. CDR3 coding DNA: TGTGCCTGTGACACGTCGGGCACTGGGGGATACTCCTGGGACACCCGACAGATGATTTTC.